These 27 T cell receptor beta chains came from one sample sequenced in a study of blood T cell repertoires in COVID-19. The assay was immunoSEQ multiplex PCR, and TCRdb's table has in-frame clones only and misses some. The sample lists about 58,000 clones, 90% occurring once. The sample comprised peripheral blood. The receptors originated from a man aged 60 to 69 with active COVID-19.

This chain links TRBV6-5 with TRBJ2-7; TRBD1 agrees at 9 bases. Germline values: CDR1 MNHEY, CDR2 SVGAGI. The CDR3 loop spans 15 amino acids. The J segment lost 1 base and the V segment lost 6 bases, leaving 7 bases of the junction unmatched. DNA of the CDR3: TGTGCCAGCAGCCTATACGGACAGGGGTCCTACGAGCAGTACTTC. Its translation: CASSLYGQGSYEQYF.

The chain has TRBV12-3 or TRBV12-4 and TRBJ1-1, with unresolved D. The CDR3 loop spans 10 amino acids. Trimming pared 3 bases from V and 7 bases from J, leaving 3 bases between. This chain's CDR3 is CASSFSEAFF. The CDR3 DNA sequence: TGTGCCAGCAGTTTTAGTGAAGCTTTCTTT.

J is TRBJ1-4 and V is TRBV5-1, with 7 bases that match TRBD1. Germline lookup yields CDR1 SGHRS and CDR2 YFSETQ. CDR3 length equals 13 residues. V was pared by 4 bases and J by 7 bases, with 4 bases of the junction left unmatched. The CDR3 region has the DNA TGCGCCAGCAGCGACAGGGAGATTGAAAAACTGTTTTTT. Translation: CASSDREIEKLFF. The variable domain in full, completed from reference TRBV5-1 and TRBJ1-4, reads KAGVTQTPRYLIKTRGQQVTLSCSPISGHRSVSWYQQTPGQGLQFLFEYFSETQRNKGNFPGRFSGRQFSNSRSEMNVSTLELGDSALYLCASSDREIEKLFFGSGTQLSVL.

This rearrangement joins TRBV2 to TRBJ2-7; TRBD2 is a possible D gene (5 bases). V was trimmed by 1 base and J by 11 bases, leaving 15 bases between them. CDR1 is SNHLY and CDR2 is FYNNEI in the germline V gene. CDR3 length: 13 amino acids. CDR3 sequence: CASSEGQPNGEYF. The CDR3 DNA reads TGTGCCAGCAGTGAAGGGCAGCCGAACGGGGAGTACTTC.

CDR3 bases: TGTGCCAGCAGTTTCGGGTCCTCGTGGAATCAGCCCCAGCATTTT. The encoded protein is CASSFGSSWNQPQHF. The chain recombines TRBV28 with TRBJ1-5; the D is unclear. The CDR3 spans 15 residues. Per the germline V gene, CDR1 is MDHEN and CDR2 is SYDVKM. The germline V and J ends were trimmed by 3 bases and 4 bases, with 13 bases remaining between them.

V usage is TRBV18 and J usage is TRBJ1-1, with D possibly being TRBD1 (6 bases). Per germline, CDR1 KGHSH and CDR2 LQKENI. This CDR3 region has 14 residues. Trimming cost V 4 bases and J 5 bases, with 14 bases left between them. The CDR3 loop reads CASSHQRQGTEAFF. CDR3 DNA sequence: TGTGCCAGCTCACACCAAAGGCAGGGGACTGAAGCTTTCTTT. Supplemented by reference TRBV18 and TRBJ1-1, the full variable domain reads NAGVMQNPRHLVRRRGQEARLRCSPMKGHSHVYWYRQLPEEGLKFMVYLQKENIIDESGMPKERFSAEFPKEGPSILRIQQVVRGDSAAYFCASSHQRQGTEAFFGQGTRLTVV.

The rearrangement uses TRBV6-5 and TRBJ2-7; tentative D call: TRBD2 (6 bases). V gave up 6 bases and J gave up 2 bases, with 14 bases separating them. Germline loops: CDR1 MNHEY, CDR2 SVGAGI. The CDR3 length is 14 residues. The CDR3 region is CASRGDSPTYEQYF. DNA for the CDR3: TGTGCCAGCAGGGGGGACTCGCCAACCTACGAGCAGTACTTC.

V usage is TRBV7-2 and J usage is TRBJ1-1; D is unclear. V lost 2 bases and J 1 base, leaving 5 bases between the germline ends. From germline, CDR1 is SGHTA and CDR2 FQGNSA. The CDR3 covers 13 residues. The CDR3 region is CASSLHRNTEAFF. The CDR3 DNA follows: TGTGCCAGCAGCTTACACAGGAACACTGAAGCTTTCTTT.

The chain couples TRBV7-9 to TRBJ1-1, with D possibly matching TRBD1 (6 bases). Trimming took 5 bases from V and 0 from J, leaving 10 bases between them. The CDR3 sequence is 14 residues long. Germline lookup yields CDR1 SEHNR and CDR2 FQNEAQ (reference sequence). CDR3 DNA: TGTGCCAGCAGCCCTCAGGGGATGAACACTGAAGCTTTCTTT. Residues: CASSPQGMNTEAFF.

This sequence joins TRBV9 and TRBJ1-6; tentative D call: TRBD1 (6 bases). Per the germline V gene, CDR1 is SGDLS and CDR2 is YYNGEE. The CDR3 has 14 residues. The V and J ends lost 0 bases and 9 bases respectively, with 10 bases between them. The CDR3 nucleotides are TGTGCCAGCAGCGTAGAGGGGGGGGGTTCACCCCTCCACTTT. Its protein is CASSVEGGGSPLHF.

Note on this clone: The identical CDR3 is also encoded by other nucleotide sequences in the sample. The V call is TRBV28, the J call TRBJ2-1; possibly TRBD2 for D (6 bases). This CDR3 has 12 amino acids. Germline V gene lookup returns CDR1 MDHEN and CDR2 SYDVKM. The ends were cut back, 2 bases at V and 7 bases at J, with 6 bases in the middle. CDR3 in DNA: TGTGCCAGCAGTTTAGGGGGGAATGAGCAGTTCTTC. Protein: CASSLGGNEQFF.

This rearrangement joins TRBV6-5 to TRBJ1-2; D gene ambiguous. Germline loops: CDR1 MNHEY, CDR2 SVGAGI. V was trimmed by 0 bases and J by 4 bases, leaving 6 bases between them. This CDR3 comprises 13 residues. The CDR3 is CASSYSESYGYTF. The CDR3 nucleotides read TGTGCCAGCAGTTACTCGGAGAGCTATGGCTACACCTTC.

The V call is TRBV28, the J call TRBJ2-4; no reliable D call. The V end lost 1 base, the J end lost 5 bases, and 9 bases lay between the germline ends. The germline V gene has CDR1 MDHEN and CDR2 SYDVKM. The CDR3 is 14 amino acids. The CDR3 reads CASSLSPMQNIQYF. DNA of the CDR3: TGTGCCAGCAGTTTATCTCCTATGCAAAACATTCAGTACTTC.

The V gene is TRBV25-1, the J gene TRBJ2-7; D gene unclear. The CDR3 is made up of 13 amino acids. Trimming pared 7 bases from V and 0 bases from J, leaving 10 bases between. The germline CDR1 and CDR2 sequences are MGHDK and SYGVNS. CDR3 loop: CASTRRSSYEQYF. The CDR3 region has the DNA TGTGCCAGCACCAGGCGATCCTCCTACGAGCAGTACTTC.

This chain joins TRBV7-8 and TRBJ2-2; the D gene is possibly TRBD1 (6 bases). Trimming stripped 5 bases from V and 5 bases from J, with 15 bases between. In germline, CDR1 is SGHVS, CDR2 FQNEAQ. This CDR3 region has 15 residues. The CDR3: CASSQQGEGTGELFF. In DNA form, the CDR3 reads TGTGCCAGCAGCCAACAGGGAGAGGGAACCGGGGAGCTGTTTTTT.

The rearrangement joins TRBV5-1 to TRBJ2-5, with D possibly TRBD2 on 6 matching bases. The germline CDR1 and CDR2 sequences are SGHRS and YFSETQ. V was clipped by 1 base and J by 4 bases, with 11 bases between them. This CDR3 spans 14 amino acids. This CDR3 reads CASSLTQGGETQYF. CDR3 DNA: TGCGCCAGCAGCTTGACCCAGGGAGGAGAGACCCAGTACTTC.

V is TRBV30 and J is TRBJ2-7, with a tentative D call TRBD1 (5 bases). The V and J ends lost 0 bases and 2 bases respectively, with 14 bases between them. Germline CDR1 GTSNPN, CDR2 SVGIG (reference sequence). There are 15 residues in the CDR3. The CDR3 nucleotides are TGTGCCTGGAGTGTGGGGCCTATGTCCACCTACGAGCAGTACTTC. The encoded protein is CAWSVGPMSTYEQYF.

The chain uses TRBV19 and TRBJ1-5, with 9 bases fitting TRBD1. The germline V gene has CDR1 LNHDA and CDR2 SQIVND (reference sequence). J lost 7 bases, V lost 4 bases, and 8 bases had no gene match. The CDR3 is 15 residues long. This CDR3 is CASSTTGGGGQPQHF. The CDR3 DNA follows: TGTGCCAGTAGTACCACAGGGGGCGGAGGACAGCCCCAGCATTTT.

The chain has TRBV29-1 and TRBJ1-6, with a tentative D call TRBD1 (5 bases). The CDR3 loop spans 17 amino acids. Germline V gene sequence: CDR1 SQVTM, CDR2 ANQGSEA. The V gene lost 5 bases and the J gene lost 5 bases, with 22 bases spanning the gap. The CDR3 DNA is TGCAGCGTTAAGGGGCCAGGGCAGGTGGACGATAATTCACCCCTCCACTTT. The encoded protein is CSVKGPGQVDDNSPLHF.

This clone was seen only once. The rearrangement joins TRBV3-1 (or the pseudogene TRBV3-2) to TRBJ2-7, with 14 nucleotides matching TRBD2. Trimming at V came to 1 base and at J to 3 bases, leaving 5 bases not matched to a gene. Germline assignment: CDR1 LGHDT and CDR2 YNNKEL (reference sequence). The CDR3 loop spans 17 amino acids. The CDR3 DNA sequence: TGTGCCAGCAGCCAAGTAAAGGGGACTAGCGGGGGCTACGAGCAGTACTTC. This codes for CASSQVKGTSGGYEQYF.

The V call is TRBV5-1, the J call TRBJ2-5; the match to TRBD2 covers 13 bases. The CDR3 has 20 amino acids. J lost 3 bases, V lost 1 base, and 15 bases had no gene match. Germline-derived CDR1 and CDR2 are SGHRS and YFSETQ. CDR3: CASSLSPGLAGEALEETQYF. The DNA for the CDR3 is TGCGCCAGCAGCTTGTCCCCTGGACTAGCGGGGGAGGCGTTAGAAGAGACCCAGTACTTC.

This sequence joins TRBV7-2 and TRBJ1-2; D may be TRBD1 (5 bases). Germline CDR1 SGHTA, CDR2 FQGNSA. This CDR3 comprises 15 residues. V was cut by 3 bases and J by 3 bases, with 14 bases left in between. The CDR3 spells CASSFDRQSHYGYTF. The CDR3 DNA reads TGTGCCAGCAGCTTCGACCGACAGTCACACTATGGCTACACCTTC.

CDR3 sequence: CASSSSGVTAGELFF. The CDR3, as DNA: TGCGCCAGCAGCTCGTCGGGTGTGACGGCCGGGGAGCTGTTTTTT. The rearrangement joins TRBV5-1 to TRBJ2-2; D uncertain. The length of the CDR3 is 15 residues. Per the germline V gene, CDR1 is SGHRS and CDR2 is YFSETQ. Trimming removed 3 bases at V and 6 bases at J, with 15 bases between.

This clone has more than one count but fewer than ten. One junction end does not reproduce the germline sequence, and a read error may be involved. The chain employs TRBV6-6 and TRBJ2-1, with D possibly matching TRBD1 (5 bases). This CDR3 has 11 residues. Germline CDR1 reads MNHNY; CDR2 reads SVGAGI (reference sequence). CDR3 in DNA: TGTGCCAGCAGTTACTCGACGGACATCCTCTTC. It yields the protein CASSYSTDILF.

V gene TRBV5-6 combines with J gene TRBJ2-7; D gene uncertain. Germline V gene lookup returns CDR1 SGHDT and CDR2 YYEEEE. CDR3 length: 13 residues. The germline V and J ends were trimmed by 1 base and 3 bases, with 8 bases remaining between them. CDR3 DNA sequence: TGTGCCAGCAGCTTGCCTGTGAGCTACGAGCAGTACTTC. It yields the protein CASSLPVSYEQYF.

The gene calls are TRBV10-2 and TRBJ2-7, with TRBD1 identical over 9 bases. The CDR3 runs 13 residues. The junction had 9 bases not matched to a gene; V was cut back by 10 bases and J by 5 bases. From germline, CDR1 is WSHSY and CDR2 SAAADI. CDR3 sequence: CATRDRANHEQYF. CDR3 DNA sequence: TGCGCCACCCGGGACAGGGCAAACCACGAGCAGTACTTC.

The V call is TRBV6-2 or TRBV6-3, the J call TRBJ2-1; 10 bases are a match to TRBD1. The CDR3 runs to 17 residues. Germline assignment: CDR1 MNHEY and CDR2 SVGEGT. J gave up 7 bases and V 6 bases, and 15 bases lay outside the gene matches. This chain's CDR3 is CASSQPLGQGGRNEQFF. For the CDR3, the DNA is TGTGCCAGCAGCCAACCCCTAGGACAGGGGGGTAGAAATGAGCAGTTCTTC.